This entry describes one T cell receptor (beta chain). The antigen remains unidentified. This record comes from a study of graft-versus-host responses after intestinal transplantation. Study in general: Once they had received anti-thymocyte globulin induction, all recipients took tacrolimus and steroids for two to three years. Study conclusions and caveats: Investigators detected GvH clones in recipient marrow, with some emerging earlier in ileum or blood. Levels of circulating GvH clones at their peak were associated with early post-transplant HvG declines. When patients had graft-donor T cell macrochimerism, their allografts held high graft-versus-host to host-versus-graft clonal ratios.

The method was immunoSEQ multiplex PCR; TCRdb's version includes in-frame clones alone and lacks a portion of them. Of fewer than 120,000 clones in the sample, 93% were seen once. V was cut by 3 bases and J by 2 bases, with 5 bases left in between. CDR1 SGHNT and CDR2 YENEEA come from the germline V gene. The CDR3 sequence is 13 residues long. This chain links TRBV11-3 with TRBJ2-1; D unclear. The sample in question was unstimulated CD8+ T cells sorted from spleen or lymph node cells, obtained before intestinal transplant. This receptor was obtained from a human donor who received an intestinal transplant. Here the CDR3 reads CASSLYTYNEQFF. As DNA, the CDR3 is TGTGCCAGCAGCTTGTACACCTACAATGAGCAGTTCTTC.